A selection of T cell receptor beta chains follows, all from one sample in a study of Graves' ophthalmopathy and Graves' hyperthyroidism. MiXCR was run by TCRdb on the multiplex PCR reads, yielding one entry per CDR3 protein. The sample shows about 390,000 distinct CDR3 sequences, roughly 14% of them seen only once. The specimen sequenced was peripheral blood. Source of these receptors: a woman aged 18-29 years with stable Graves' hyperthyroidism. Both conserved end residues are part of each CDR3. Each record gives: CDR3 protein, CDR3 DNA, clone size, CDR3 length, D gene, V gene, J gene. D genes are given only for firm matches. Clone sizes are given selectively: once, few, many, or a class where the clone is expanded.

CASSLLGPLYKNIQYF	TGTGCCAGCAGTTTACTGGGACCCCTTTACAAAAACATTCAGTACTTC	many	16	-	TRBV12-3/TRBV12-4	TRBJ2-4
CASTEPPPVEENTGELFF	TGTGCCAGCACCGAGCCTCCTCCGGTGGAGGAGAACACCGGGGAGCTGTTTTTT	many	18	-	TRBV6-2/TRBV6-3	TRBJ2-2
CASSKRTSAGQETQYF	TGTGCCAGCAGTAAAAGGACTAGCGCCGGCCAAGAGACCCAGTACTTC	few	16	TRBD2	TRBV2	TRBJ2-5
CASSLERSNQPQHF	TGTGCCAGCAGCTTAGAAAGGAGCAATCAGCCCCAGCATTTT	few	14	-	TRBV11-2	TRBJ1-5
CSAIPGGGYVWETQYF	TGCAGTGCTATCCCGGGCGGCGGATATGTGTGGGAGACCCAGTACTTC	many	16	-	TRBV20-1	TRBJ2-5
CSVEQGVYGYTF	TGCAGCGTTGAACAGGGGGTCTATGGCTACACCTTC	many	12	TRBD1	TRBV29-1	TRBJ1-2
CASSSLTRTGGDQPQHF	TGTGCCAGCAGTTCTCTTACCAGGACAGGGGGCGATCAGCCCCAGCATTTT	-	17	TRBD1	TRBV6-5	TRBJ1-5
CASSQEGLESPLHF	TGTGCCAGCAGCCAAGAAGGACTAGAATCACCCCTCCACTTT	many	14	-	TRBV4-2	TRBJ1-6
CASSLVQGASEAFF	TGCGCCAGCAGCTTGGTACAGGGGGCGTCTGAAGCTTTCTTT	many	14	TRBD1	TRBV5-1	TRBJ1-1
CASKDGREGRNTEAFF	TGTGCCAGCAAAGATGGCAGGGAAGGTAGGAACACTGAAGCTTTCTTT	many	16	-	TRBV27	TRBJ1-1
CASSISGGWGTEAFF	TGTGCCAGCAGCATTTCAGGGGGCTGGGGCACTGAAGCTTTCTTT	few	15	TRBD1	TRBV7-3	TRBJ1-1
CATGGNYEQYF	TGTGCCACAGGGGGGAACTACGAGCAGTACTTC	few	11	-	TRBV10-3	TRBJ2-7
CASRAGQGDTEAFF	TGCGCCAGCAGGGCTGGACAGGGGGACACTGAAGCTTTCTTT	many	14	TRBD1	TRBV5-1	TRBJ1-1
CASSLAGVSNQPQHF	TGTGCCAGCAGTTTGGCGGGGGTCTCCAATCAGCCCCAGCATTTT	many	15	-	TRBV12-3/TRBV12-4	TRBJ1-5
CSVGIGTSNTEAFF	TGCAGCGTTGGAATTGGGACGTCGAACACTGAAGCTTTCTTT	many	14	-	TRBV29-1	TRBJ1-1
CASSAANTGELFF	TGTGCCAGTTCTGCGGCGAACACCGGGGAGCTGTTTTTT	many	13	-	TRBV7-2	TRBJ2-2
CASSRGTNYGYTF	TGTGCCAGCAGCAGGGGTACTAACTATGGCTACACCTTC	many	13	-	TRBV2	TRBJ1-2
CSAPDGTAKNIQYF	TGCAGTGCTCCAGACGGGACAGCCAAAAACATTCAGTACTTC	many	14	-	TRBV20-1	TRBJ2-4
CASSFRRNTGAFF	TGCGCCAGCAGCTTTCGACGGAACACTGGAGCTTTCTTT	-	13	-	TRBV5-1	TRBJ1-1
CASSSGEGEPQHF	TGTGCCAGCAGCTCAGGGGAGGGTGAGCCCCAGCATTTT	-	13	-	TRBV6-1	TRBJ1-5
CASSLRESNTEAFF	TGTGCCAGCAGTTTAAGGGAATCGAACACTGAAGCTTTCTTT	many	14	-	TRBV6-5	TRBJ1-1
CATSDSQGASETQYF	TGTGCCACCAGTGATTCCCAGGGGGCTTCGGAGACCCAGTACTTC	-	15	TRBD1	TRBV24-1	TRBJ2-5
CASSSHGQGVDYGYTF	TGTGCCAGCAGCTCCCACGGACAGGGTGTAGACTATGGCTACACCTTC	-	16	TRBD1	TRBV7-3	TRBJ1-2
CASSSWLRQGITPYGYTF	TGTGCCAGCAGCTCTTGGTTGAGACAGGGGATTACCCCATATGGCTACACCTTC	few	18	TRBD1	TRBV7-3	TRBJ1-2
CATSRDAGYQPQHF	TGTGCCACCAGCAGAGATGCAGGCTATCAGCCCCAGCATTTT	many	14	-	TRBV15	TRBJ1-5
CASSLGGQGLYGYTF	TGTGCCAGCAGCTTAGGGGGACAGGGTCTCTATGGCTACACCTTC	many	15	TRBD1	TRBV7-2	TRBJ1-2
CAWGRDRDTEAFF	TGTGCCTGGGGCCGGGACAGGGATACTGAAGCTTTCTTT	-	13	TRBD1	TRBV30	TRBJ1-1
CASSIEQENTEAFF	TGTGCCAGTAGTATAGAACAGGAGAACACTGAAGCTTTCTTT	-	14	-	TRBV19	TRBJ1-1
CASRAGVRNQPQHF	TGTGCCAGCAGAGCAGGGGTCCGCAATCAGCCCCAGCATTTT	many	14	-	TRBV2	TRBJ1-5
CASITRGEQYF	TGTGCCAGCATTACCCGCGGGGAGCAGTACTTC	many	11	-	TRBV2	TRBJ2-7
CASSPPGLAGGSSYEQYF	TGTGCCAGCAGCCCCCCCGGCCTAGCGGGGGGGTCCTCCTACGAGCAGTACTTC	-	18	TRBD2	TRBV13	TRBJ2-7
CASNSIRGDYGYTF	TGTGCCAGTAACTCCATAAGGGGAGACTATGGCTACACCTTC	-	14	-	TRBV19	TRBJ1-2
CASNYDRAYEQYF	TGTGCCAGCAACTACGACAGGGCCTACGAGCAGTACTTC	many	13	TRBD1	TRBV6-1	TRBJ2-7
CASSSFTRGGPNTGELFF	TGTGCCAGCAGCTCCTTCACTCGCGGGGGACCCAACACCGGGGAGCTGTTTTTT	few	18	TRBD2	TRBV11-2	TRBJ2-2
CASSAFDSPYYEQYF	TGTGCCAGCAGCGCCTTTGACAGTCCCTACTACGAGCAGTACTTC	many	15	-	TRBV7-2	TRBJ2-7
CASSYPSSGSREQYF	TGTGCCAGCAGTTACCCGTCTAGCGGGAGTCGCGAGCAGTACTTC	-	15	TRBD2	TRBV6-2/TRBV6-3	TRBJ2-7
CASSLRASTGTYEQYF	TGTGCCAGCAGCTTAAGGGCCTCGACGGGTACCTACGAGCAGTACTTC	many	16	-	TRBV7-9	TRBJ2-7
CASSLQGRDGYTF	TGTGCCAGCAGTTTACAGGGAAGGGATGGCTACACCTTC	many	13	-	TRBV12-3/TRBV12-4	TRBJ1-2
CASKSGTGEAFF	TGTGCCAGCAAATCCGGGACAGGGGAAGCTTTCTTT	many	12	TRBD1	TRBV25-1	TRBJ1-1
CASSISRGPSYEQYF	TGTGCCAGTAGTATATCCAGGGGGCCCTCCTACGAGCAGTACTTC	many	15	TRBD1	TRBV19	TRBJ2-7
CASSIKLTTEAFF	TGTGCCAGTAGTATTAAATTGACCACTGAAGCTTTCTTT	many	13	-	TRBV19	TRBJ1-1
CASRRTGTGVNTEAFF	TGTGCCAGTAGGAGGACCGGGACAGGGGTTAACACTGAAGCTTTCTTT	many	16	TRBD1	TRBV19	TRBJ1-1
CASSLGQGVRNSPLHF	TGCGCCAGCAGCTTGGGACAGGGGGTTCGTAATTCACCCCTCCACTTT	many	16	TRBD1	TRBV5-1	TRBJ1-6
CASSYTVSSGNTIYF	TGTGCCAGCAGCTACACGGTCAGCTCTGGAAACACCATATATTTT	many	15	-	TRBV6-5	TRBJ1-3
CATSKKDRPRVDIQYF	TGTGCCACCAGCAAGAAAGACAGGCCCCGAGTGGACATTCAGTACTTC	many	16	-	TRBV15	TRBJ2-4
CASSFDRGQETQYF	TGTGCCAGCAGTTTCGACAGGGGGCAAGAGACCCAGTACTTC	many	14	TRBD1	TRBV7-6	TRBJ2-5
CASGVSLYEQYF	TGTGCCAGCGGCGTCAGTCTCTACGAGCAGTACTTC	-	12	-	TRBV2	TRBJ2-7
CASSLENGGIYEQYF	TGTGCCAGCAGCTTAGAGAACGGGGGCATCTACGAGCAGTACTTC	many	15	-	TRBV11-2	TRBJ2-7
CSVEDRFYGYTF	TGCAGCGTTGAAGACAGATTCTATGGCTACACCTTC	many	12	-	TRBV29-1	TRBJ1-2
CSGGADSTRGYTF	TGCAGTGGGGGGGCCGACAGCACGAGAGGCTACACCTTC	many	13	-	TRBV20-1	TRBJ1-2
CATSDPKTGTYEAFF	TGTGCCACCAGTGACCCAAAAACCGGGACATATGAAGCTTTCTTT	many	15	-	TRBV24-1	TRBJ1-1
CASSPGIATNQPQHF	TGTGCCAGCTCACCAGGGATCGCTACCAATCAGCCCCAGCATTTT	few	15	-	TRBV18	TRBJ1-5
CASSLGPGVQETQYF	TGTGCCAGCAGCTTAGGCCCGGGAGTTCAAGAGACCCAGTACTTC	-	15	-	TRBV11-2	TRBJ2-5
CASSSRTSGFHSYEQYF	TGTGCCAGCAGTTCGCGGACTAGCGGATTTCACTCCTACGAGCAGTACTTC	-	17	TRBD2	TRBV27	TRBJ2-7
CASSFTHEQYF	TGTGCCAGCAGCTTTACCCACGAGCAGTACTTC	many	11	-	TRBV7-9	TRBJ2-7
CASSISRASRQAFF	TGTGCCAGTAGTATAAGCAGGGCTTCCCGGCAAGCTTTCTTT	many	14	-	TRBV19	TRBJ1-1
CASSLWPDVSNQPQHF	TGCGCCAGCAGCTTGTGGCCAGACGTTAGCAATCAGCCCCAGCATTTT	-	16	-	TRBV5-1	TRBJ1-5
CASSREMRETQYF	TGTGCCAGCTCACGGGAAATGCGAGAGACCCAGTACTTC	many	13	-	TRBV18	TRBJ2-5
CASSLLGPDEAFF	TGCGCCAGCAGCCTTCTTGGGCCTGATGAAGCTTTCTTT	few	13	-	TRBV5-1	TRBJ1-1
CASSFGFVAYEQYF	TGTGCCAGCAGCTTTGGGTTCGTAGCCTACGAGCAGTACTTC	many	14	-	TRBV11-2	TRBJ2-7